One and the same sample provided the 4 T cell receptor beta chains below, sequenced in a study of cytomegalovirus exposure and HLA in healthy donors. This PCR relied on a set of 60 Vbeta primers and 13 Jbeta primers. Here immunoSEQ multiplex PCR was the method, and the copy in TCRdb shows in-frame clones only, minus some. The sample shows around 76,000 clones, 73% of them seen only once. Material for sequencing was PBMCs. These receptors came from a woman between 40 and 55 years old in good health and CMV-seropositive.

This chain links TRBV10-3 with TRBJ2-5, with unresolved D. This CDR3 comprises 15 residues. From germline, CDR1 is ENHRY and CDR2 SYGVKD. The V and J ends lost 0 bases and 4 bases respectively, with 12 bases between them. The CDR3 spells CAISESGIERETQYF. CDR3 DNA sequence: TGTGCCATCAGTGAGTCGGGCATCGAACGAGAGACCCAGTACTTC.

The V gene is TRBV11-2, the J gene TRBJ1-1, with D possibly being TRBD1 (5 bases). V lost 2 bases, J lost 3 bases, and 16 bases lay in between. The germline CDR1 and CDR2 sequences are SGHAT and FQNNGV. The CDR3 is 16 residues long. The CDR3 loop is CASSLSQGSTYTEAFF. The CDR3 DNA reads TGTGCCAGCAGCTTAAGTCAGGGCAGTACCTACACTGAAGCTTTCTTT.

The chain is built from TRBV28 and TRBJ2-5; D is unresolved. Germline assignment: CDR1 MDHEN and CDR2 SYDVKM. CDR3 length equals 11 residues. V lost 2 bases to trimming and J lost 4 bases, with 2 bases between them. Here the CDR3 DNA reads TGTGCCAGCAGTTTACGAGAGACCCAGTACTTC. Translated, it gives CASSLRETQYF. Filled out from reference TRBV28 and TRBJ2-5, the complete variable domain reads DVKVTQSSRYLVKRTGEKVFLECVQDMDHENMFWYRQDPGLGLRLIYFSYDVKMKEKGDIPEGYSVSREKKERFSLILESASTNQTSMYLCASSLRETQYFGPGTRLLVL.

A single count supports this clone. The J gene is TRBJ1-2, the V gene TRBV28, with TRBD1 matching 8 bases. CDR1 is MDHEN and CDR2 is SYDVKM in the germline V gene. This CDR3 has 16 residues. The junction had 12 bases not matched to a gene; V was cut back by 5 bases and J by 4 bases. Here the CDR3 DNA reads TGTGCCAGCAGTGTCACCCCAGGGGGCTTTGGCTATGGCTACACCTTC. As protein: CASSVTPGGFGYGYTF.